This TCR beta chain is from a study of T-cell reconstitution after alpha-beta-depleted transplantation in children. Preparation of the TCRbeta library involved a method that used unique molecular identifiers. TCRdb used MiXCR to reprocess the PCR reads, holding one entry per CDR3 protein. In the table there are some 400,000 distinct CDR3 sequences, roughly 22% of which are singletons. This clonotype was seen only a few times. This receptor was taken from a human donor who donated a stem cell graft to a child with acute myeloid leukemia. The specimen comprised PBMCs from the stem cell graft donor, sampled from the stem cell graft.

CDR3 nucleotides: TGTGCCAGCAGCTTAGTAGGCGGTTACTCTGGAAACACCATATATTTT. Translated, it gives CASSLVGGYSGNTIYF. This chain connects TRBV7-2 to TRBJ1-3; no clear D gene. CDR3 size: 16 residues. Trimming shortened V by 1 base and J by 0 bases, and 10 bases separated the two germline ends. Germline-derived CDR1 and CDR2 are SGHTA and FQGNSA.